Below, 5 T cell receptor beta chains from the same sample are listed, as sequenced in a study of CXCR3-negative and CXCR3-positive naive CD8 T cells. General study findings and limits: Comparison of naive cells showed more hydrophobic TRB CDR3s in CXCR3-positive than in CXCR3-negative naive cells.

Via 5' RACE with UMI labels, TRB cDNA libraries were prepared. From the 5' RACE reads, TCRdb lists one entry per CDR3 protein and no DNA. The data include 150,000 to 180,000 distinct CDR3 sequences; the top ten clones carry approximately 0.51%. These receptors lack a known antigen. Sequencing input: naive CXCR3+ CD8+ T cells from blood. Subset described: CD45RO-CCR7+CD27+CD95- naive CD8+ T cells expressing CXCR3 (TNR3+). These receptors were obtained from a human donor in good health. Some clones in this sample may be carry-over from other donors' samples.

The chain recombines TRBV7-6 with TRBJ2-7; TCRdb reports TRBD1, a call that lacks DNA to check it against. The CDR3 runs 15 residues. Looked up from germline, CDR1 is SGHVS and CDR2 is FNYEAQ. The CDR3 loop reads CASSLAFAGGNEQYF.

The rearrangement links TRBV12-3 or TRBV12-4 to TRBJ2-5; TCRdb returns TRBD1, unconfirmable since there is no DNA. The CDR3 has 16 amino acids. CDR3 loop: CASSRTGATEQETQYF.

V gene TRBV7-9 combines with J gene TRBJ2-7; TCRdb's D gene call, TRBD1, goes unchecked for lack of DNA. Germline loops: CDR1 SEHNR, CDR2 FQNEAQ (reference sequence). This CDR3 region has 11 residues. The CDR3 is CASNRGHEQYF. The variable domain in full, with the rest retrieved from reference TRBV7-9 and TRBJ2-7, is DTGVSQNPRHKITKRGQNVTFRCDPISEHNRLYWYRQTLGQGPEFLTYFQNEAQLEKSRLLSDRFSAERPKGSFSTLEIQRTEQGDSAMYLCASNRGHEQYFGPGTRLTVT.

This chain connects TRBV12-3 or TRBV12-4 to TRBJ2-5; TCRdb's D gene call, TRBD1, goes unchecked for lack of DNA. CDR3 size: 13 residues. CDR3: CASRDRGPETQYF.

The chain employs TRBV29-1 and TRBJ2-1; TCRdb proposes TRBD2, but this gene call is untestable without DNA. The CDR3 length is 16 residues. Looked up from germline, CDR1 is SQVTM and CDR2 is ANQGSEA. The CDR3: CSVTTLPGLASDEQFF.